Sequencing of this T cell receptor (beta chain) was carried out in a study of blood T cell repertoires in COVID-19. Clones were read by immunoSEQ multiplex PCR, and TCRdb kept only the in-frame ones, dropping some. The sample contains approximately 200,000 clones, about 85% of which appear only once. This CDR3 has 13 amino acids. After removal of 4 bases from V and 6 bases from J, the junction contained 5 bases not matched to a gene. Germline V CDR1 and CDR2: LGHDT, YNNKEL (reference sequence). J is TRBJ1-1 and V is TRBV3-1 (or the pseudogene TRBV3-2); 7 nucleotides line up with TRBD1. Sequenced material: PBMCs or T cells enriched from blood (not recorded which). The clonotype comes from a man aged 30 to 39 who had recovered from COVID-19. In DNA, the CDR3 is TGTGCCAGCAGCCCCCAGACAGGGCCTGAAGCTTTCTTT. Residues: CASSPQTGPEAFF.